The clone carrying this T cell receptor beta chain was counted between two and nine times. Its antigen is unknown. Primers used in a second PCR of about 7 to 12 cycles were a sample-barcoded 5' primer and a J-beta primer mix. A single record per CDR3 protein comes from TCRdb applying MiXCR to the 5' RACE reads. The sample lists 1 million to 1.2 million distinct CDR3 sequences, under 40% occurring once. These data belong to a study of blood T cells in healthy people across ages. The study, taken as a whole, reports: Observed TCR beta diversity per million T cells went down as age went up. This fall followed a roughly linear course with age.

The study drew donors from healthy Caucasian individuals in Russia aged about 6 to 90. Each donor's blood draw was approximately 10 milliliters of peripheral blood. Whenever a sample was processed, at least 6 million PBMCs were isolated. The germline V gene has CDR1 DFQATT and CDR2 SNEGSKA (reference sequence). Trimming left V 5 bases short and J 2 bases short, with 13 bases between. The CDR3 spans 14 residues. The chain couples TRBV20-1 to TRBJ1-5; D is possibly TRBD1 (5 bases). The sequence was collected from a man aged 18 to 29 in good health. Material for sequencing was blood. CDR3 nucleotide sequence: TGCAGTGCTTGGGACGGAGCAGGCAATCAGCCCCAGCATTTT. Protein: CSAWDGAGNQPQHF.